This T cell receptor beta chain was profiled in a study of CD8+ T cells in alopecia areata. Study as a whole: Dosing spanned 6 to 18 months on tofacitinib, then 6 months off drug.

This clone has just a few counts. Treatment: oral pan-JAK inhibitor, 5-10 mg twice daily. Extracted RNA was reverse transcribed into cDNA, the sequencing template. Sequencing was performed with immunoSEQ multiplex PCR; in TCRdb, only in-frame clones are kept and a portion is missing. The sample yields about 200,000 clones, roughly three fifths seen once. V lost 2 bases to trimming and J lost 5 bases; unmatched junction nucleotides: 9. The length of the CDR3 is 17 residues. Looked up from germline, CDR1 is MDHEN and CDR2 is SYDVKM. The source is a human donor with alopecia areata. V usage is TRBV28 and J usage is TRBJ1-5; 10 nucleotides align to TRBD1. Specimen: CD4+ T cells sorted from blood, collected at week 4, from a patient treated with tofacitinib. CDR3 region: CASSLLTGTGVDQPQHF. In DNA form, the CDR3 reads TGTGCCAGCAGTTTACTCACCGGGACAGGGGTCGATCAGCCCCAGCATTTT.